The rows below give T cell receptor beta chains drawn from one sample of a study of cytomegalovirus exposure and HLA in healthy donors. Sequencing was performed with immunoSEQ multiplex PCR; in TCRdb, only in-frame clones are kept and a portion is missing. The sample features about 46,000 clones, with 0.9% to 1.2% in its top ten. The specimen was PBMCs. The receptors were gathered from a woman aged 40 to 55 in good health and CMV-seronegative. Both conserved end residues are part of each CDR3. The order of the fields is V gene, D gene, J gene, CDR3 protein. The D gene is left open where the match is weak.

>TRBV7-2|NA|TRBJ2-1
CASRGFNEQFF
>TRBV6-1|TRBD2|TRBJ2-3
CASSEAAAGVPDTQYF
>TRBV6-1|NA|TRBJ1-2
CASSEGRIVGYGYTF
>TRBV4-3|NA|TRBJ1-2
CASSQVAGDGYTF
>TRBV29-1|TRBD2|TRBJ2-7
CSVGEGTYEQYF
>TRBV9|TRBD1|TRBJ1-4
CASSPGTGGGLPEKLFF
>TRBV9|NA|TRBJ2-3
CASSDHTDTQYF
>TRBV27|TRBD2|TRBJ2-7
CASSSLAGVEYEQYF
>TRBV19|NA|TRBJ2-5
CASSIATAWGTQYF
>TRBV7-9|TRBD2|TRBJ2-2
CASRLVPSTSGKNTGELFF
>TRBV5-4|TRBD1|TRBJ2-7
CASSASTGGQAYEQYF
>TRBV5-6|TRBD1|TRBJ1-1
CASRLTGTHTEAFF
>TRBV28|TRBD2|TRBJ2-1
CASSEDTSGVYNEQFF
>TRBV6-5|TRBD1|TRBJ1-2
CASSSGGYGYTF
>TRBV10-3|TRBD2|TRBJ2-5
CAISDLAGVSETQYF
>TRBV5-1|NA|TRBJ2-3
CASSLGGPTDTQYF
>TRBV9|NA|TRBJ1-4
CASSSRVGKLFF
>TRBV9|NA|TRBJ1-2
CASSVTQGGKGYGYTF
>TRBV7-6|NA|TRBJ1-2
CASSLGLDYGYTF
>TRBV23-1|TRBD1|TRBJ1-5
CASSQMGQGSDQPQHF
>TRBV28|NA|TRBJ2-7
CASTPWGDSAYEQYF
>TRBV5-1|TRBD2|TRBJ2-7
CASSLVAGTSGYEQYF
>TRBV7-8|TRBD1|TRBJ2-3
CASSSLDRGLSDTQYF
>TRBV7-2|NA|TRBJ2-5
CASSPGEGQETQYF
>TRBV11-2|TRBD1|TRBJ2-7
CASSRGTGEGYEQYF
>TRBV27|TRBD1|TRBJ2-7
CASSSPSRDRASEQYF
>TRBV5-1|NA|TRBJ1-1
CASSFGSQGYTEAFF
>TRBV11-3|NA|TRBJ2-1
CASSPSDGSSYNEQFF
>TRBV5-4|TRBD2|TRBJ2-3
CASSQERGGQYF
>TRBV5-1|TRBD2|TRBJ2-3
CASSLGNSGATDTQYF
>TRBV9|TRBD1|TRBJ1-1
CASSADQGGEAFF
>TRBV5-4|NA|TRBJ2-2
CASSSRERGTGELFF
>TRBV5-1|NA|TRBJ2-1
CASSAARVNFGNEQFF
>TRBV28|TRBD1|TRBJ1-2
CASSLLTGELGYTF
>TRBV5-1|NA|TRBJ2-3
CASSFSGLTDTQYF